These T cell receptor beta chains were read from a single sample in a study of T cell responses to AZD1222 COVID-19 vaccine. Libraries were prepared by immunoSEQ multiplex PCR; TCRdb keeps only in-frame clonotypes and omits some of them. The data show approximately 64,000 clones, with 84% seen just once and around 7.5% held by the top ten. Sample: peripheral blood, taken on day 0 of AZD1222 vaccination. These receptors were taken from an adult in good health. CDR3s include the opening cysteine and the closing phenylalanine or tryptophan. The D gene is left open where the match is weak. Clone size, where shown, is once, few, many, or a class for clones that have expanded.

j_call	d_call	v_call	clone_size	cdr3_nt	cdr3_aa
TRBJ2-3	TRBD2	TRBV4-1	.	TGCGCCAGCAGCCAAGTGGCTAGCGGCGATACGCAGTATTTT	CASSQVASGDTQYF
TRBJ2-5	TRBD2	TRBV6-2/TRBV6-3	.	TGTGCCAGCAGTCGCCAGCGGGGGGGCCCGAAGACCCAGTACTTC	CASSRQRGGPKTQYF
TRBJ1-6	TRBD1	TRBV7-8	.	TGTGCCAGCAGCTTAGCCCGACAGGGAGGTTCACCCCTCCACTTT	CASSLARQGGSPLHF
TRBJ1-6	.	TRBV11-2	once	TGTGCCAGCAGCTTAGGACATGGATTCCGTTCACCCCTCCACTTT	CASSLGHGFRSPLHF
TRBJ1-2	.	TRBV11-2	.	TGTGCCAGCAGCTTAGATCGGGGGACTAATGGCTACACCTTC	CASSLDRGTNGYTF
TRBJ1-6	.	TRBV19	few	TGTGCCAGTAGTATCCAGGGTGGGGATTCACCCCTCCACTTT	CASSIQGGDSPLHF
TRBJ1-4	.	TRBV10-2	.	TGCGCCAGCAAAGAGGCCCGAGGAAATGGCGTTGAAAAACTGTTTTTT	CASKEARGNGVEKLFF
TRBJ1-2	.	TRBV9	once	TGTGCCAGCAGCGTAGGGGGCTATGGCTACACCTTC	CASSVGGYGYTF
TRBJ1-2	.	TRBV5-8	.	TGTGCCAGCAGCTTGATGACTTGGGGCTACACCTTC	CASSLMTWGYTF
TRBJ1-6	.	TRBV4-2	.	TGTGCCAGCAGCCAAGACAGGGCGAGTTCACCCCTCCACTTT	CASSQDRASSPLHF
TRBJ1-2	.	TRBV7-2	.	TGTGCCAGCAGCCTTCGGGGTGGGGGGCAGGAAGGCTACACCTTC	CASSLRGGGQEGYTF
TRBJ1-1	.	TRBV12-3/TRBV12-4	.	TGTGCCAGCGAGGGACTGAGGAACACTGAAGCTTTCTTT	CASEGLRNTEAFF
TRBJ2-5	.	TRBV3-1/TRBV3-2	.	TGTGCCAGCAGCCCGTTTTCGGAGTACCAAGAGACCCAGTACTTC	CASSPFSEYQETQYF
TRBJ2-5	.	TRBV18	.	TGTGCCAGCGGGACAAGGAACCAAGAGACCCAGTACTTC	CASGTRNQETQYF
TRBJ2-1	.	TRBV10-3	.	TGTGCCATCAGACAGGGCCCCGGCTACAATGAGCAGTTCTTC	CAIRQGPGYNEQFF
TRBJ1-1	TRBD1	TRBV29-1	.	TGCAGCGTGGACAGGGGATCTGAAGCTTTCTTT	CSVDRGSEAFF
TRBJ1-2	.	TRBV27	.	TGTGCCAGCAGTTTAGTGCTTGGCTATGGCTACACCTTC	CASSLVLGYGYTF
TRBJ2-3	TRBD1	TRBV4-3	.	TGCGCCAGCAGCCAAGATCAAGGGGGGACAGGGTGGAGCACAGATACGCAGTATTTT	CASSQDQGGTGWSTDTQYF
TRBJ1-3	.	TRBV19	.	TGTGCCAGTATCCTGACACCGCTCTCTGGAAACACCATATATTTT	CASILTPLSGNTIYF
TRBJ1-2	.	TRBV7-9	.	TGTGCCAGCATCCCCTCGGAAAGGGCTGGTGGCTACACCTTC	CASIPSERAGGYTF
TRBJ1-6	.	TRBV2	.	TGTGCCAGCAGTGAAGATCACAGATATAATTCACCCCTCCACTTT	CASSEDHRYNSPLHF
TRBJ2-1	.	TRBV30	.	TGTGCCTGGAGGGACAGCTACAATGAGCAGTTCTTC	CAWRDSYNEQFF
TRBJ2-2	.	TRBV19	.	TGTGCCAGTAGTATAGAGGGGGGGCCCGGGGAGCTGTTTTTT	CASSIEGGPGELFF
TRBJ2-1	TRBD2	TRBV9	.	TGTGCCAGCAGCGCACTAGCGGGGATACTGAATGAGCAGTTCTTC	CASSALAGILNEQFF
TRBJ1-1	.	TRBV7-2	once	TGTGCCAGCAGCTTAGCTATGGTACAGACGAACACTGAAGCTTTCTTT	CASSLAMVQTNTEAFF
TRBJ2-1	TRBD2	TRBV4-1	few	TGCGCCAGCAGCCAAGATCGGGGGGGAGCTTATGAGCAGTTCTTC	CASSQDRGGAYEQFF
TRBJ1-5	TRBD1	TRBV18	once	TGTGCCAGCTCAGCCGGGACAGGCCGCAATCAGCCCCAGCATTTT	CASSAGTGRNQPQHF
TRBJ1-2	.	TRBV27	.	TGTGCCAGCAGTTTAAACCGGGACGGAAACTATGGCTACACCTTC	CASSLNRDGNYGYTF
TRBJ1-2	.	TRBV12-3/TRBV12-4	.	TGTGCCAGCAGTCCCAACAGTGACTATGGCTACACCTTC	CASSPNSDYGYTF
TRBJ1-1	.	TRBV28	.	TGTGCCAGCAGTTTATACCGCTACACTGAAGCTTTCTTT	CASSLYRYTEAFF
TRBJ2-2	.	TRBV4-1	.	TGCGCCAGCAGCCAAGGACTGGCCGGGGAGCTGTTTTTT	CASSQGLAGELFF
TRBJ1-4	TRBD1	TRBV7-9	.	TGTGCCAGCAGCCTAAGCCGGACAGGGAGTAATGAAAAACTGTTTTTT	CASSLSRTGSNEKLFF
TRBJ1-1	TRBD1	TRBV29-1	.	TGCAGCGCCGGACAGGGATGGGCTATGAACACTGAAGCTTTCTTT	CSAGQGWAMNTEAFF
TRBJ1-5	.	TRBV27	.	TGTGCCAGCAGTAAAACAGTGAAGGTCAATCAGCCCCAGCATTTT	CASSKTVKVNQPQHF
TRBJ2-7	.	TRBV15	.	TGTGCCACCAGCAGAGGTGGGGGAAACACCTACGAGCAGTACTTC	CATSRGGGNTYEQYF
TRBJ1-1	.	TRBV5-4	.	TGTGCCAGCAGCTTAGAGGGAACCCTGGACACTGAAGCTTTCTTT	CASSLEGTLDTEAFF
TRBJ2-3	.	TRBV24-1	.	TGTGCCACCAGGGATCGGGCGCAGTATTTT	CATRDRAQYF
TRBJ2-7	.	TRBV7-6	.	TGTGCCAGCAGCTTAGGGGACTACGAGCAGTACTTC	CASSLGDYEQYF
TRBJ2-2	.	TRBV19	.	TGTGCCAGTAGTATTGTAGGTCTGATCACCGGGGAGCTGTTTTTT	CASSIVGLITGELFF
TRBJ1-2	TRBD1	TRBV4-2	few	TGTGCCAGCAGCCAAGTTCAGGGGGCATCTGGCTACACCTTC	CASSQVQGASGYTF
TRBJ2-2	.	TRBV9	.	TGTGCCAGCAGGGACGGAAACACCGGGGAGCTGTTTTTT	CASRDGNTGELFF
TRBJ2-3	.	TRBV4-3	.	TGCGCCAGCAGCCCGCAGGGTGAGGTAGATACGCAGTATTTT	CASSPQGEVDTQYF
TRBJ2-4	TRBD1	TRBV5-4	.	TGTGCCAGCAGCTTGAACCCGACAGGGAAGGAAAACATTCAGTACTTC	CASSLNPTGKENIQYF
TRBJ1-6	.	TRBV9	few	TGTGCCAGCAGCTCTGACACATATTCACCCCTCCACTTT	CASSSDTYSPLHF
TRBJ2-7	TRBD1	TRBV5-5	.	TGTGCCAGCAGCCTGCAGGGGGTCCACGAGCAGTACTTC	CASSLQGVHEQYF
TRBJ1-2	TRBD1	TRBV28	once	TGTGCCAGCAGTTTACAGGGGGCCGGGGGCTACACCTTC	CASSLQGAGGYTF